Described below is a single TCR beta chain sequence and its context. This clone was counted between two and nine times. The antigen it recognizes is unknown. Base qualities are not at hand, and no much larger clone is one base apart. TCRbeta CDR3 regions were profiled by bias-controlled multiplex PCR amplification of genomic DNA with the immunoSEQ Assay. Concerning the study's data processing: The absolute abundance of each unique TCRbeta CDR3 region was quantified after sequences were collapsed and filtered. Two models were used to test differential abundance: a binomial model (Fisher-equivalent) and a beta-binomial model that adds time-dependent variance fitted from healthy donors. Any clone with fewer than 5 combined templates was excluded, and a clone was called differentially abundant if its Benjamini-Hochberg FDR was below 0.01. The form v = (b*log(k)+a)^2 was used to model beta-binomial variance as a function of total template count across the two samples. TCRdb obtained this table from immuneACCESS and retained in-frame rearrangements with V and J assigned. These tables miss some clones; where compared with another copy, unresolved V genes account for less than half of the shortfall, and the remainder is unexplained. Clone size and V and J calls were adopted from that table, with D and trimming inferred from the DNA. In this sample the table shows 90,000 to 100,000 clones, 70% to 90% of which occur a single time. Less than 6% of the sample is taken by the ten largest.

This entry is derived from a study of identifying expanded T cells in peripheral blood (dated by TCRdb to the late 2010s). Study-level background: Separate aliquots of the same genomic DNA pool were sequenced to produce technical replicates, and four replicates were compared in pairs.

The CDR3 covers 16 residues, taking in both the cysteine and the phenylalanine. Only CDR3 DNA remains: 48 bases, in frame from the first base. The germline V gene (reference sequence) provides CDR1 SGHNT and CDR2 YYREEE. Trimming removed 1 base from V and 6 bases from J; the gene matches leave 7 bases unexplained. What the research found in general, with its limitations: Between technical replicates the binomial model flagged 0.9 to 1.5 differentially abundant clones, whereas over two weeks the binomial model flagged about 15 and over approximately four weeks approximately 20. Variance in clone template counts between roughly two-week samples significantly increased with total template count across all healthy donors. Across all healthy-donor time intervals, the beta-binomial model significantly lowered both the number of clones called differentially abundant and the false-positive rate. The authors expected that over much longer intervals, such as months to years, biological variance in healthy repertoires might increase even further.

No immune events, such as infections, were documented for the healthy donors during the collection period. Blood repertoires from healthy donors were used as a training cohort for calibrating time-dependent variance in a beta-binomial model of differential abundance of T-cell clones. The training cohort included 10 or so healthy donors, of whom 3 were female and 7 were male. An age range of roughly 29 to 70 years, with an average of around 42 years, was recorded for the donors. Obtained from a commercial supplier, whole blood was collected from each healthy donor at three time points set two to three weeks apart. Genomic DNA was extracted from unsorted whole blood for immunosequencing.

The sequence was collected from a person aged 18-70 years in good health. The V and J genes are TRBV5-4 and TRBJ1-6, and TRBD1 matches 7 of the central bases. The sequenced sample was blood. The sequence in DNA is TGTGCCAGCAGCTTGCGGACAGGCTCTCTTAATTCACCCCTCCACTTT. The translation is CASSLRTGSLNSPLHF.